What follows are 7 T cell receptor beta chains derived from one specimen sequenced in a study of regulatory T cells in long-lasting Graves disease. Libraries of TCR beta came from iRepertoire HTBI primers plus Arm-PCR of CDR3 regions. From the multiplex PCR reads, TCRdb called clonotypes with MiXCR, one entry per CDR3 protein. The data hold 500,000 to 700,000 distinct CDR3 sequences, with around 30% observed a single time. Stated time point: persistent/refractory GD, antithyroid drugs over 5 years with positive TRAb. The TCR library was made from RNA extracted from PBMCs. Sequences were derived from peripheral blood mononuclear cells (PBMCs), sampled when the disease was refractory, from a patient treated with antithyroid drugs. All receptors come from a female donor with Graves disease.

The rearrangement links TRBV5-1 to TRBJ1-1; 9 bases are shared with TRBD1. V lost 4 bases, J lost 5 bases, and 9 bases stayed unmatched. This CDR3 comprises 15 residues. CDR1 and CDR2 from the germline V gene are SGHRS and YFSETQ. CDR3 sequence (DNA): TGCGCCAGCAGCCGCTGGGACAGGGCCCCTACTGAAGCTTTCTTT. As protein: CASSRWDRAPTEAFF.

The gene calls are TRBV30 and TRBJ1-2, with D uncertain. Trimming left V 8 bases short and J 8 bases short, with 18 bases between. This CDR3 comprises 12 residues. Germline assignment: CDR1 GTSNPN and CDR2 SVGIG (reference sequence). In DNA form, the CDR3 reads TGTGCCAGGTGGGTCGACCTGGGAGGCTACACCTTC. Protein: CARWVDLGGYTF.

This rearrangement joins TRBV27 to TRBJ1-3; D remains unclear. Trimming pared 3 bases from V and 5 bases from J, leaving 14 bases between. Germline values: CDR1 MNHEY, CDR2 SMNVEV (reference sequence). This CDR3 has 15 amino acids. The CDR3 protein is CASSFYPPQRNTIYF. The CDR3 nucleotides read TGTGCCAGCAGTTTTTATCCCCCGCAAAGAAACACCATATATTTT.

Turning to this clonotype: The junction departs from germline at one end; a sequencing error may be responsible. The chain uses TRBV2 and TRBJ2-6; D may be TRBD1 (6 bases). Germline V lookup: CDR1 SNHLY, CDR2 FYNNEI. The CDR3 consists of 18 residues. CDR3 bases: TGTGCCAGCAGCCCCATCCGACAGGCCAGCTCTGGGGCCAACATCCTGACCTTC. Amino acid sequence: CASSPIRQASSGANILTF.

The gene calls are TRBV29-1 and TRBJ1-5; 10 nucleotides align to TRBD1. Trimming cost V 6 bases and J 6 bases; bases outside gene matches: 5. This CDR3 is 13 amino acids long. The germline CDR1 and CDR2 sequences are SQVTM and ANQGSEA. CDR3 amino acids: CSVGTGVGQPQHF. CDR3 coding DNA: TGCAGCGTCGGGACAGGGGTGGGTCAGCCCCAGCATTTT.

This clonotype was found many times. An end of the junction differs from the germline gene, which may be a read error. The genes are TRBV5-1 and TRBJ1-2; no clear D gene. The CDR3 loop spans 12 amino acids. Germline CDR1 is SGHRS and CDR2 is YFSETQ. The chain's CDR3 is CASSLKNYGYTF. As DNA, the CDR3 is TGTGCCAGCAGCCTCAAAAACTATGGCTACACCTTC.

This clonotype has a handful of counts. The J gene is TRBJ1-5, the V gene TRBV19; 12 bases are shared with TRBD1. Germline V lookup: CDR1 LNHDA, CDR2 SQIVND (reference sequence). The CDR3 has 16 amino acids. V trimming: 5 bases; J trimming: 4 bases; junction bases outside the gene matches: 6. CDR3 DNA sequence: TGTGCCAGTAGTGTCGGGACAGGGGGCCGGAATCAGCCCCAGCATTTT. It specifies CASSVGTGGRNQPQHF.